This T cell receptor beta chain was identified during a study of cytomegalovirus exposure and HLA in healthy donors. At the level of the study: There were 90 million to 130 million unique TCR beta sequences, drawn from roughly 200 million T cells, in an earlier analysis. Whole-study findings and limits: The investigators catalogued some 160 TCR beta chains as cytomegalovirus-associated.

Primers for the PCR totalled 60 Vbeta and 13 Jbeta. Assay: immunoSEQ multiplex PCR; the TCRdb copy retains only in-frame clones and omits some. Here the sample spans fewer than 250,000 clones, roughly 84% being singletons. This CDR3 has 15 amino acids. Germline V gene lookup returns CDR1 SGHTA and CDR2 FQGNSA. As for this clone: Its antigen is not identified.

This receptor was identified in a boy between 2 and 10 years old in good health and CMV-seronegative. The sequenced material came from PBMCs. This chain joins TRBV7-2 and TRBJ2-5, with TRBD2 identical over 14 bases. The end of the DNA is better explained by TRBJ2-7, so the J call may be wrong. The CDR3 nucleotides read TGTGCCAGCAGCCAGGGACTAGCGGGAGCGCACGAGCAGTACTTC. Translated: CASSQGLAGAHEQYF.